These 19 T cell receptor beta chains originate from one sample sequenced in a study of patients and donors after allogeneic stem cell transplantation. MiXCR, applied by TCRdb to the RT-PCR reads, yields one record per CDR3 protein. This sample has fewer than 2,000 distinct CDR3 sequences, with around a quarter found just once. The specimen was blood, either unsorted or a sorted T cell fraction (not recorded which). The receptors derive from a human donor who was either an allogeneic HSCT recipient or a stem cell or donor lymphocyte infusion donor (not recorded which). It is not recorded whose cells these are; they may come from a transplant donor.

The chain uses TRBV5-1 and TRBJ2-5; 9 bases agree with TRBD1. Germline CDR1 is SGHRS and CDR2 is YFSETQ. The CDR3 loop spans 15 amino acids. Trimming at V came to 4 bases and at J to 2 bases, leaving 6 bases not matched to a gene. The CDR3 loop reads CASSVQGTGQETQYF. CDR3 coding DNA: TGCGCCAGCAGCGTTCAAGGGACAGGGCAAGAGACCCAGTACTTC. The full variable domain, in which reference TRBV5-1 and TRBJ2-5 provide the parts outside the CDR3, is KAGVTQTPRYLIKTRGQQVTLSCSPISGHRSVSWYQQTPGQGLQFLFEYFSETQRNKGNFPGRFSGRQFSNSRSEMNVSTLELGDSALYLCASSVQGTGQETQYFGPGTRLLVL.

This clonotype is medium-sized. This rearrangement joins TRBV5-6 to TRBJ2-7, with 7 bases that match TRBD2. Germline V CDR1 and CDR2: SGHDT, YYEEEE. J gave up 0 bases and V 1 base, and 4 bases lay outside the gene matches. The CDR3 consists of 15 residues. CDR3 residues: CASSLLAVSSYEQYF. In DNA, the CDR3 is TGTGCCAGCAGCTTGCTAGCGGTATCCTCCTACGAGCAGTACTTC.

The gene calls are TRBV2 and TRBJ2-7; D is perhaps TRBD1 (6 bases). CDR1 and CDR2 from the germline V gene are SNHLY and FYNNEI. CDR3 length: 13 residues. V gave up 6 bases and J gave up 5 bases, with 14 bases separating them. As DNA, the CDR3 is TGTGCCAGCAGCGAACAGGGTTTGGACGAGCAGTACTTC. Translated, it gives CASSEQGLDEQYF. Together with reference TRBV2 and TRBJ2-7, the CDR3 gives the full variable domain: EPEVTQTPSHQVTQMGQEVILRCVPISNHLYFYWYRQILGQKVEFLVSFYNNEISEKSEIFDDQFSVERPDGSNFTLKIRSTKLEDSAMYFCASSEQGLDEQYFGPGTRLTVT.

To note about this clonotype: The junction does not match germline at one end; this may be a read error. For the CDR3, the DNA is TGTGCCAGCAGCTTCTCTGGAAACACCATAAATTTT. Translation gives CASSFSGNTINF. The rearrangement uses TRBV7-2 and TRBJ1-3, with D hard to call. The length of the CDR3 is 12 residues. CDR1 and CDR2 from the germline V gene are SGHTA and FQGNSA.

The chain employs TRBV6-4 and TRBJ2-2; D may be TRBD1 (6 bases). Trimming stripped 5 bases from V and 7 bases from J, with 11 bases between. Germline-derived CDR1 and CDR2 are MRHNA and SNTAGT. The CDR3 contains 13 residues. The CDR3 DNA is TGTGCCAGCAGTTTCGACAGGCGCGGGGAGCTGTTTTTT. Residues: CASSFDRRGELFF.

The chain uses TRBV5-1 and TRBJ2-1, with TRBD1 identical over 10 bases. Germline V gives CDR1 SGHRS, CDR2 YFSETQ. The CDR3 has 15 residues. The V and J ends lost 3 bases and 5 bases, in that order; junction bases with no gene match: 5. For the CDR3, the DNA is TGCGCCAGCAGCTCGACAGGGGGCGCGAACAATGAGCAGTTCTTC. Translation gives CASSSTGGANNEQFF. The whole variable domain, remainder taken from reference TRBV5-1 and TRBJ2-1, is KAGVTQTPRYLIKTRGQQVTLSCSPISGHRSVSWYQQTPGQGLQFLFEYFSETQRNKGNFPGRFSGRQFSNSRSEMNVSTLELGDSALYLCASSSTGGANNEQFFGPGTRLTVL.

This clonotype has only a few counts. The chain has TRBV20-1 and TRBJ1-5; weak D call: TRBD1 (5 bases). Germline V gene lookup returns CDR1 DFQATT and CDR2 SNEGSKA (reference sequence). This CDR3 spans 14 amino acids. V was shortened by 0 bases and J by 5 bases, with 11 bases between the two germline ends. In nucleotides, the CDR3 is TGCAGTGCTAGAGAGAAAGGGGTCCATCAGCCCCAGCATTTT. Amino acids: CSAREKGVHQPQHF.

CDR3 protein: CASGASRETQYF. CDR3 DNA sequence: TGCGCCAGCGGAGCTAGTCGAGAGACCCAGTACTTC. The genes are TRBV5-1 and TRBJ2-5, with unresolved D. This CDR3 spans 12 amino acids. Germline values: CDR1 SGHRS, CDR2 YFSETQ. V lost 7 bases and J 4 bases, leaving 11 bases between the germline ends.

This clonotype occurred a few times. The chain recombines TRBV29-1 with TRBJ2-7; D might be TRBD2 (6 bases). The V end was cut by 6 bases, the J end by 3 bases, with 18 bases between. Germline V gives CDR1 SQVTM, CDR2 ANQGSEA. This CDR3 comprises 14 residues. CDR3 loop: CSVASRGSLYEQYF. In nucleotides, the CDR3 is TGCAGCGTGGCCTCCCGGGGGTCCCTCTACGAGCAGTACTTC.

The rearrangement joins TRBV23-1 to TRBJ2-7; 8 bases are a match to TRBD1. TRBV23-1 is reported as an ORF; its role is uncertain. V lost 2 bases and J lost 2; bases outside the gene matches: 14. There are 18 residues in the CDR3. CDR3 sequence reads: CASSQLNKTGTGPYEQYF. CDR3 coding DNA: TGCGCCAGCAGTCAACTCAATAAAACCGGGACAGGCCCCTACGAGCAGTACTTC.

This clonotype was counted only a few times. For the CDR3, the DNA is TGTGCCAGCAGTTACTCTCTAGCAGATACGCAGTATTTT. This gives the protein CASSYSLADTQYF. The chain recombines TRBV6-5 with TRBJ2-3; D remains unclear. CDR3 length: 13 residues. V was trimmed by 0 bases and J by 4 bases, leaving 5 bases between them. The germline V gene has CDR1 MNHEY and CDR2 SVGAGI.

This clonotype is medium-sized (0.01 to 0.1%). The V and J genes are TRBV10-3 and TRBJ1-6; D is possibly TRBD1 (6 bases). Trimming took off 3 bases at V and 6 bases at J, with 12 bases between the two ends. The CDR3 extends over 15 amino acids. CDR1 ENHRY and CDR2 SYGVKD come from the germline V gene. CDR3 coding DNA: TGTGCCATCAGTGATGTATGGACAGCTAATTCACCCCTCCACTTT. This translates into CAISDVWTANSPLHF.

The chain links TRBV20-1 to TRBJ1-2; tentatively, D is TRBD1 (5 bases). V gave up 6 bases and J gave up 4 bases, with 21 bases separating them. This CDR3 has 15 amino acids. Germline CDR1 DFQATT, CDR2 SNEGSKA (reference sequence). CDR3 coding DNA: TGCAGTGCGAATAAGGACGGGCCTAGGGGCTATGGCTACACCTTC. Amino acids: CSANKDGPRGYGYTF.

V is TRBV6-1 and J is TRBJ2-4; D gene ambiguous. The CDR3 has 15 residues. V was clipped by 4 bases and J by 2 bases, with 12 bases between them. Looked up from germline, CDR1 is MNHNS and CDR2 is SASEGT. DNA for the CDR3: TGTGCCAGCAGTGGGTCACCCGGTACCAAAAACATTCAGTACTTC. It specifies CASSGSPGTKNIQYF.

This clonotype was seen a few times. The V gene is TRBV28, the J gene TRBJ2-4, with 7 bases fitting TRBD2. V was pared by 6 bases and J by 1 base, with 3 bases of the junction left unmatched. This CDR3 spans 14 amino acids. Per germline, CDR1 MDHEN and CDR2 SYDVKM. Written as DNA, the CDR3 is TGTGCCAGCAGACCCGGGGGGGCCAAAAACATTCAGTACTTC. Translation gives CASRPGGAKNIQYF.

There are a few counts of this clonotype. This sequence joins TRBV7-2 and TRBJ2-7; D not certain. The CDR3 is 14 amino acids. Trimming stripped 2 bases from V and 1 base from J, with 9 bases between. Germline CDR1 and CDR2: SGHTA and FQGNSA. The CDR3 DNA reads TGTGCCAGCAGCTTACAGTTCGGGTCCTACGAGCAGTACTTC. Its protein product is CASSLQFGSYEQYF.

The table lists this clonotype with a few counts. The rearrangement links TRBV29-1 to TRBJ2-3; TRBD1 aligns across 10 bases. This CDR3 spans 15 amino acids. V was pared by 4 bases and J by 1 base, with 5 bases of the junction left unmatched. Germline V gives CDR1 SQVTM, CDR2 ANQGSEA. The CDR3, as DNA: TGCAGCGTTGTGTCCGGGACAGGGGGCACAGATACGCAGTATTTT. Translated: CSVVSGTGGTDTQYF.

The chain is built from TRBV7-3 and TRBJ1-6; D not certain. Deletions cut 1 base from V and 4 bases from J, with 5 bases between. The CDR3 has 14 amino acids. Per germline, CDR1 SGHTA and CDR2 FQGTGA. This CDR3 reads CASSLKRYNSPLHF. CDR3 DNA: TGTGCCAGCAGCTTAAAGCGTTATAATTCACCCCTCCACTTT.

V gene TRBV4-2 combines with J gene TRBJ2-3; D is possibly TRBD1 or TRBD2 (6 bases each). The V end lost 2 bases, the J end lost 5 bases, and 14 bases lay between the germline ends. Germline-derived CDR1 and CDR2 are LGHNA and YNFKEQ. CDR3 length: 15 amino acids. The CDR3 region has the DNA TGTGCCAGCAGCCAACCAGGGGCTAGCGTAGATACGCAGTATTTT. This sequence encodes CASSQPGASVDTQYF.